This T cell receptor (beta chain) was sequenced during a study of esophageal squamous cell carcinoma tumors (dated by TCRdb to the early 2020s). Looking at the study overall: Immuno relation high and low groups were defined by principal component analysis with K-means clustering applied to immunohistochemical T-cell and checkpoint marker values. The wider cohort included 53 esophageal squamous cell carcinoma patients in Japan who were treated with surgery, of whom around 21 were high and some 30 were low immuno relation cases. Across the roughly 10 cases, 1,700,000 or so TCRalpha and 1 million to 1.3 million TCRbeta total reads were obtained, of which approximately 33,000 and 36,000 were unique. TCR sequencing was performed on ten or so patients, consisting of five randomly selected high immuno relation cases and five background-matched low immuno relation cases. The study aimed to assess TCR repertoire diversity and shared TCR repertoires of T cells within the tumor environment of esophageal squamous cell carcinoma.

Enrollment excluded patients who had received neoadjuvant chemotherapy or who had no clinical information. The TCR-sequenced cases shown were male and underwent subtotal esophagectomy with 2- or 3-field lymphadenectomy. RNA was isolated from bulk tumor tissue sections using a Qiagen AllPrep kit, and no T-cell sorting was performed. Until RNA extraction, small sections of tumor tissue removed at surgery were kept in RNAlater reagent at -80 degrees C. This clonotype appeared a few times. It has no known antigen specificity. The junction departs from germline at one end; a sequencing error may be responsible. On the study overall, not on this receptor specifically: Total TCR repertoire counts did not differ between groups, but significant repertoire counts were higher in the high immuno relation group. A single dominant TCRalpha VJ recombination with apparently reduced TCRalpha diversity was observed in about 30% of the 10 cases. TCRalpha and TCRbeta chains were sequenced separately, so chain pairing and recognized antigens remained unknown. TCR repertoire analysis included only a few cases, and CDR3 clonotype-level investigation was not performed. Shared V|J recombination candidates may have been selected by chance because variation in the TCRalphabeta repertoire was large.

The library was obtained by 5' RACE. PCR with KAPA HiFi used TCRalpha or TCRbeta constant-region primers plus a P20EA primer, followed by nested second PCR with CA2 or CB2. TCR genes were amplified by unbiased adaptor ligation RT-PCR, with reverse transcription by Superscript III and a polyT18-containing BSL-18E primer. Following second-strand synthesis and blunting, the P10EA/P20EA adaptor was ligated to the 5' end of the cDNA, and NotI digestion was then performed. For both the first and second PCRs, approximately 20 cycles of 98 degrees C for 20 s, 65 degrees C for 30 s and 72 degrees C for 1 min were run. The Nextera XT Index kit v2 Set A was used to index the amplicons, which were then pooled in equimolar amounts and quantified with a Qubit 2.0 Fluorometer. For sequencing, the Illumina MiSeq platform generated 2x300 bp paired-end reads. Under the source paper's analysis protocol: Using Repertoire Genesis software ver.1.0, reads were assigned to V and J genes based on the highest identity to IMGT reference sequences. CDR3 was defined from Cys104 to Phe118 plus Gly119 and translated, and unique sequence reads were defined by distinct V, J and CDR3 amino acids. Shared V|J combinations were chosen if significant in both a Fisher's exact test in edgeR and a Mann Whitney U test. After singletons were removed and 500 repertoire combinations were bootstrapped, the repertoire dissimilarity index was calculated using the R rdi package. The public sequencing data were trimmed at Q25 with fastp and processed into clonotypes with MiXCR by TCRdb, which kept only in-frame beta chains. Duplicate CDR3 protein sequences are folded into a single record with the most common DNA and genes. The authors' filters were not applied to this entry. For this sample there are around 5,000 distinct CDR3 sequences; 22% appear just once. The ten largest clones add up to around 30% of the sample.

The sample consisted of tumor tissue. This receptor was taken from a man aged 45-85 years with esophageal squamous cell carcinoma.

The sequenced DNA is TGTGCCAGCGGGGAGACCCTGAGGCGTTCCTATGAGCAGTACTTC. This is translated as CASGETLRRSYEQYF. The rearrangement combines TRBV2 with TRBJ2-7, with a weak D call of TRBD2 (5 bases match). The CDR3 has 15 amino acids, counting the end cysteine and phenylalanine. Only the CDR3 part of the read is kept: 45 bases, read in frame from the first base. The germline V gene gives CDR1 as SNHLY and CDR2 as FYNNEI.